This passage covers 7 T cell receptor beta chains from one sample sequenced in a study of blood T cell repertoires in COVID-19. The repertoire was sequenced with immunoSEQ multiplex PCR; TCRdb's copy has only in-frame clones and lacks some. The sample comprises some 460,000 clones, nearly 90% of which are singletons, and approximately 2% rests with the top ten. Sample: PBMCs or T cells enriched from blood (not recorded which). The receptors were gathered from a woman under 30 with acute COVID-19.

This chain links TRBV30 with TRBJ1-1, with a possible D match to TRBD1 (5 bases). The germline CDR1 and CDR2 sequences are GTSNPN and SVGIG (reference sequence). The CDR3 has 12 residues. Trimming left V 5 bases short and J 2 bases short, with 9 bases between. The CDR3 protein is CAWQGINTEAFF. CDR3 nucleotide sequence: TGTGCCTGGCAGGGAATTAACACTGAAGCTTTCTTT. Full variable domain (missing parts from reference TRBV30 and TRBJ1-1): SQTIHQWPATLVQPVGSPLSLECTVEGTSNPNLYWYRQAAGRGLQLLFYSVGIGQISSEVPQNLSASRPQDRQFILSSKKLLLSDSGFYLCAWQGINTEAFFGQGTRLTVV.

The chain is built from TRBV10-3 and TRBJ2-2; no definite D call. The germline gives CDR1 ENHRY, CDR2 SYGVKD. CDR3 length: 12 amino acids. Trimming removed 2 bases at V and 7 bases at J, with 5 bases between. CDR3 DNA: TGTGCCATCAGTGAGGCGTACGGGGAGCTGTTTTTT. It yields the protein CAISEAYGELFF.

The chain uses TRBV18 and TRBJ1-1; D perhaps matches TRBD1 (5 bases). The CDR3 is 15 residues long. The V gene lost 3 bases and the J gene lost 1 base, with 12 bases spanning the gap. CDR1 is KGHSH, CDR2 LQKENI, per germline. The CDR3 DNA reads TGTGCCAGCTCACCGGGTGGAGGGGCGAACACTGAAGCTTTCTTT. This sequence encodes CASSPGGGANTEAFF.

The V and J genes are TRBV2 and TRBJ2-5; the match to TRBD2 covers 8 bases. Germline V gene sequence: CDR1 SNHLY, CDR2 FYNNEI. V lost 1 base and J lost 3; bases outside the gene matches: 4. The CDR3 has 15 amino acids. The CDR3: CASSEGELAEETQYF. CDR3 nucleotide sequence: TGTGCCAGCAGTGAAGGAGAACTAGCGGAAGAGACCCAGTACTTC.

CDR3: CASSSVSSGNTIYF. The CDR3 DNA reads as TGTGCCAGCAGCTCAGTATCCTCTGGAAACACCATATATTTT. The chain recombines TRBV11-2 with TRBJ1-3; D not certain. The germline gives CDR1 SGHAT, CDR2 FQNNGV. CDR3 length: 14 amino acids. V was pared by 4 bases and J by 0 bases, with 7 bases between.

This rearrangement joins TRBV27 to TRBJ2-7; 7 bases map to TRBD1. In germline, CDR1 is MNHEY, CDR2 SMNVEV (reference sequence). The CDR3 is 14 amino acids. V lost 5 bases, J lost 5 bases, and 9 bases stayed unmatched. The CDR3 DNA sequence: TGTGCCAGCAGTGCCCGACAGGGCACAAACGAGCAGTACTTC. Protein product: CASSARQGTNEQYF.

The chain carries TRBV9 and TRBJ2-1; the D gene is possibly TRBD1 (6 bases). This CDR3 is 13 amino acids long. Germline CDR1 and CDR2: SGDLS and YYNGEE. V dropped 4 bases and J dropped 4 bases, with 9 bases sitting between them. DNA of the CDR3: TGTGCCAGCAGCTTAGGACAGTACAATGAGCAGTTCTTC. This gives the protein CASSLGQYNEQFF.